A single sample is the source of the 8 T cell receptor beta chains below, sequenced in a study of tumor and adjacent non-tumor tissue in lung cancer (dated by TCRdb to the late 2010s). Library prep was done by multiplex PCR. Sequenced using an Illumina HiSeq 2500. TCRbeta libraries were built by three rounds of nested PCR using primers (Table S4), following protocols modified from ARM-PCR. TCRdb reworked the public reads: Q25 trimming with fastp, MiXCR clone assembly, productive beta chains retained. Each record represents a unique CDR3 protein, reported with the most common genes and DNA among its rows. The sample contains some 70,000 distinct CDR3 sequences, 65% to 75% of them found a single time. The biggest ten clones account for roughly a quarter of the sample. Bulk unsorted tissue served as the source for RNA extraction, and RNA quality was assessed using a NanoDrop ND-1000 and an Agilent 2100. For the normal lung samples, distant non-tumor tissue was collected more than 3 cm away from the tumor edge.

Sequencing used distant non-tumor lung tissue. The receptors stem from a woman aged 45-65 years with non-small cell lung cancer.

Written as DNA, the CDR3 is TGCAGTGTTGGAGATTTTGCCTTTGGGGGCTACACCTTC. This gives the protein CSVGDFAFGGYTF. The rearrangement joins TRBV20-1 to TRBJ1-2; D not certain. Germline CDR1 reads DFQATT; CDR2 reads SNEGSKA (reference sequence). Trimming took off 7 bases at V and 8 bases at J, with 20 bases between the two ends. This CDR3 has 13 residues.

Comment on this clonotype: Germline is not matched at one junction end, which may reflect a read error. The V gene is TRBV24-1, the J gene TRBJ2-1, with 9 bases matching TRBD2. The germline CDR1 and CDR2 sequences are KGHDR and SFDVKD. The CDR3 runs 16 residues. The CDR3 DNA follows: TGTGCCACCCGTGATCGAGCGGGAGGTCCCGACAATAAGCAGTTCTTC. Encoded protein: CATRDRAGGPDNKQFF.

Concerning this clonotype: At one end the junction does not follow the germline gene, possibly because of a read error. CDR3 region: CASRRGQSLAEVFF. CDR3 DNA sequence: TGTGCCAGCAGACGGGGACAGAGTTTGGCTGAAGTTTTCTTT. This chain connects TRBV6-2 or TRBV6-3 to TRBJ1-1, with 7 bases that match TRBD1. The CDR3 is 14 amino acids. Germline V gene data show CDR1 as MNHEY and CDR2 as SVGEGT.

This clonotype was observed at least ten times. The chain couples TRBV29-1 to TRBJ2-7, with TRBD1 as a possible D gene (6 bases). This CDR3 has 13 residues. Trimming pared 1 base from V and 6 bases from J, leaving 13 bases between. Germline V lookup: CDR1 SQVTM, CDR2 ANQGSEA. The CDR3 spells CSVEGPTGSEQYF. In DNA form, the CDR3 reads TGCAGCGTTGAAGGACCGACAGGATCCGAGCAGTACTTC.

This clonotype was picked up many times. The rearrangement uses TRBV12-3 or TRBV12-4 and TRBJ2-5, with 8 positions matching TRBD2. This CDR3 spans 14 amino acids. With 5 bases clipped from V and 5 bases from J, the junction kept 7 bases outside the gene matches. The CDR3 is CASSLSGISETQYF. DNA of the CDR3: TGTGCCAGCAGTCTTAGCGGGATTTCTGAGACCCAGTACTTC.

To note about this clonotype: The germline gene is not matched at one end of the junction; a read error may be the cause. The rearrangement links TRBV28 to TRBJ2-1; unclear D gene. The V gene's germline CDR1 is MDHEN and CDR2 SYDVKM. The CDR3 runs to 12 residues. CDR3 residues: CASSLTSRWQLF. In DNA, the CDR3 is TGTGCCAGCAGCCTAACTTCTAGGTGGCAGTTATTC.

There are many counts of this clonotype. This rearrangement joins TRBV4-1 to TRBJ2-3, with 9 bases lining up with TRBD2. This CDR3 has 15 residues. Germline CDR1 and CDR2: MGHRA and YSYEKL. V dropped 4 bases and J dropped 4; count of bases not matched to a gene: 6. The CDR3 here is CASSLAGVGADTQYF. The CDR3 coding sequence is TGCGCCAGCAGCCTAGCGGGAGTGGGGGCAGATACGCAGTATTTT.

On this clonotype: One end of the junction is discordant with germline, which a read error may explain. The chain carries TRBV13 and TRBJ2-3; 11 nucleotides agree with TRBD2. Germline loops: CDR1 PRHDT, CDR2 FYEKMQ (reference sequence). The CDR3 spans 16 residues. CDR3 region: CASSLGYSGRADMQYF. The CDR3 nucleotides are TGTGCCAGCAGCTTAGGATATAGCGGGAGGGCAGATATGCAGTATTTT.